This T cell receptor (beta chain) emerged from a study of cytomegalovirus exposure and HLA in healthy donors. Regarding the study as a whole: In a later analysis, TCR beta V- and J-gene trimming was associated with a missense DCLRE1C variant. Altogether, some 170 TCR beta chains were recorded as cytomegalovirus-associated. An observed cluster of highly shared sequence variants was recorded as a likely sequencing artifact. Most CMV-associated TCR beta chains were later found to appear HLA-restricted.

This clone occurred once. No antigen is known for it. The CDR3 totals 15 residues. V gave up 0 bases and J gave up 5 bases; unmatched junction bases: 0. CDR1 SGHRS and CDR2 YFSETQ come from the germline V gene. The PCR used 60 Vbeta and 13 Jbeta primers. The protocol was immunoSEQ multiplex PCR, while the TCRdb copy is restricted to in-frame clones and leaves out a portion. This table holds about 170,000 clones, approximately 88% found once. The sequence came from a boy aged 2-9 years in good health and CMV-seronegative. This chain links TRBV5-1 with TRBJ1-6; 9 bases are a match to TRBD1. Sample: PBMCs. The DNA for the CDR3 is TGCGCCAGCAGCTTGGGACAGGGGGATAATTCACCCCTCCACTTT. Protein product: CASSLGQGDNSPLHF.